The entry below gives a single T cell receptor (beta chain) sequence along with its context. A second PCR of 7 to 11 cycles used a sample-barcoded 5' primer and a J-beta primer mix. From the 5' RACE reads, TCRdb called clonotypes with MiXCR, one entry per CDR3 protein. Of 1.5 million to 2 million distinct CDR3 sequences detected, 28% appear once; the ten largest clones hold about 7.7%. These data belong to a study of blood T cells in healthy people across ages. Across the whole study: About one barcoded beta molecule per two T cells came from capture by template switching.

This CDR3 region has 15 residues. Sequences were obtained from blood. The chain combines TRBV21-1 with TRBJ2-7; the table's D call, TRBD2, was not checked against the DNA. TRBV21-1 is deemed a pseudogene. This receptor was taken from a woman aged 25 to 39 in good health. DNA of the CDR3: TGTGCCAGCAGCAAAGATCTCCCTCTTTCCTACGAGCAGTACTTC. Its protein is CASSKDLPLSYEQYF.